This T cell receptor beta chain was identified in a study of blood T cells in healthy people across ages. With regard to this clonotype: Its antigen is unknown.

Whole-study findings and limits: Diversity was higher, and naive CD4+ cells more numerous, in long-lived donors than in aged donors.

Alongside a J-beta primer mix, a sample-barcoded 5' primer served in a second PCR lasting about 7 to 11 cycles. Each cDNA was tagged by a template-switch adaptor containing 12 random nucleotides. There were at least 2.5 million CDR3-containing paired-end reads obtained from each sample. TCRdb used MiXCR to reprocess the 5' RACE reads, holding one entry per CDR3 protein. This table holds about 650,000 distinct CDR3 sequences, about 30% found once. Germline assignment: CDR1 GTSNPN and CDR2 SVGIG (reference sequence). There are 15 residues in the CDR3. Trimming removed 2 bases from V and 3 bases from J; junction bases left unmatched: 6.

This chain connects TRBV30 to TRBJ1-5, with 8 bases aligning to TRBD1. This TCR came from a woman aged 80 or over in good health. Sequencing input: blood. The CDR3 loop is CAWSPGQATNQPQHF. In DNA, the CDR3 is TGTGCCTGGAGTCCGGGACAGGCAACCAATCAGCCCCAGCATTTT.